Shown below are 29 T cell receptor beta chains from a single sample sequenced in a study of cytomegalovirus exposure and HLA in healthy donors. The PCR contained 60 Vbeta and 13 Jbeta primers. Assay: immunoSEQ multiplex PCR; the TCRdb copy retains only in-frame clones and omits some. The sample holds about 110,000 clones, roughly 67% seen once. Sequenced: PBMCs. These receptors were collected from a man between 18 and 29 years old in good health and CMV-seropositive.

The J gene is TRBJ1-5, the V gene TRBV6-1; D not certain. Germline values: CDR1 MNHNS, CDR2 SASEGT. V lost 0 bases to trimming and J lost 0 bases, with 9 bases between them. The CDR3 totals 16 residues. The CDR3 DNA sequence: TGTGCCAGCAGTGAAGCGCGTAGTTATAGCAATCAGCCCCAGCATTTT. Translated: CASSEARSYSNQPQHF.

This clone has more than one count but fewer than ten. This chain connects TRBV11-3 to TRBJ1-1; TRBD1 might be the D (5 bases). V lost 5 bases, J lost 4 bases, and 8 bases lay in between. The CDR3 is 12 residues long. Looked up from germline, CDR1 is SGHNT and CDR2 is YENEEA. This chain's CDR3 is CASSPGGTEAFF. In DNA, the CDR3 is TGTGCCAGCAGCCCGGGGGGCACTGAAGCTTTCTTT.

V and J are TRBV11-2 and TRBJ1-1; tentative D call: TRBD1 (5 bases). Trimming took off 4 bases at V and 1 base at J, with 10 bases between the two ends. Germline values: CDR1 SGHAT, CDR2 FQNNGV. The CDR3 sequence is 14 residues long. The CDR3 sequence is CASSSATGNTEAFF. The CDR3 bases are TGTGCCAGCAGCTCCGCAACAGGGAACACTGAAGCTTTCTTT.

This CDR3 is CASRRWSGGATDTQYF. The CDR3 DNA reads as TGTGCCAGCAGAAGGTGGAGCGGGGGGGCCACAGATACGCAGTATTTT. This chain uses TRBV28 with TRBJ2-3; 10 bases are a match to TRBD2. V lost 6 bases and J lost 2; bases outside the gene matches: 8. Germline CDR1 MDHEN, CDR2 SYDVKM. This CDR3 comprises 16 residues.

This clone was observed a single time. V is TRBV5-6 and J is TRBJ1-1, with 12 positions matching TRBD1. J lost 1 base, V lost 4 bases, and 5 bases had no gene match. The length of the CDR3 is 16 residues. CDR1 and CDR2 from the germline V gene are SGHDT and YYEEEE. CDR3 DNA: TGTGCCAGCAGCGCAGGGACAGGGGGCGGGAACACTGAAGCTTTCTTT. Translation gives CASSAGTGGGNTEAFF.

This rearrangement joins TRBV7-3 to TRBJ2-1; a possible D gene is TRBD2 (7 bases). Deletions cut 1 base from V and 7 bases from J, with 14 bases between. Germline lookup yields CDR1 SGHTA and CDR2 FQGTGA. The CDR3 is made up of 15 amino acids. The CDR3 DNA sequence: TGTGCCAGCAGCTTAAACGCGGGGGCGGTGAATGAGCAGTTCTTC. Protein product: CASSLNAGAVNEQFF.

V gene TRBV5-6 combines with J gene TRBJ1-6; maybe TRBD1 (6 bases). Germline CDR1 is SGHDT and CDR2 is YYEEEE. The CDR3 loop spans 14 amino acids. Trimming took 2 bases from V and 8 from J, leaving 11 bases between them. CDR3 sequence: CASSLEPGDSPLHF. The CDR3 nucleotides read TGTGCCAGCAGCTTAGAGCCAGGGGATTCACCCCTCCACTTT.

This clone was counted between two and nine times. The gene calls are TRBV7-2 and TRBJ1-6; 8 bases align to TRBD1. The CDR3 loop spans 18 amino acids. The germline CDR1 and CDR2 sequences are SGHTA and FQGNSA. Unmatched junction bases numbered 10, after V lost 1 base and J lost 5 bases. DNA of the CDR3: TGTGCCAGCAGCTTAGGAACCTACAGGGGGAGGGATAATTCACCCCTCCACTTT. Amino acid sequence: CASSLGTYRGRDNSPLHF.

This clone has a handful of counts. This chain joins TRBV5-1 and TRBJ2-1; possible D gene TRBD1, 6 bases. This CDR3 is 15 amino acids long. Trimming cost V 3 bases and J 1 base, with 11 bases left between them. Germline V gives CDR1 SGHRS, CDR2 YFSETQ. This chain's CDR3 is CASSWTDSSYNEQFF. The CDR3 DNA reads as TGCGCCAGCAGCTGGACGGACAGTTCCTACAATGAGCAGTTCTTC.

The gene calls are TRBV6-1 and TRBJ2-5; 7 bases line up with TRBD1. V lost 8 bases, J lost 4 bases, and 4 bases stayed unmatched. The CDR3 loop spans 12 amino acids. The germline V gene encodes CDR1 MNHNS and CDR2 SASEGT. CDR3 nucleotides: TGTGCCAGCGGACAGGTCGGAGAGACCCAGTACTTC. Protein product: CASGQVGETQYF.

This clone appeared a few times. This sequence joins TRBV5-6 and TRBJ2-1; 7 bases map to TRBD1. Trimming removed 4 bases from V and 5 bases from J; junction bases left unmatched: 6. The CDR3 has 14 residues. CDR1 is SGHDT and CDR2 is YYEEEE in the germline V gene. The CDR3 region has the DNA TGTGCCAGCAGCGGGGGACAGCTTCACAATGAGCAGTTCTTC. Amino acid sequence: CASSGGQLHNEQFF. The full variable domain, its missing parts supplied by reference TRBV5-6 and TRBJ2-1, is DAGVTQSPTHLIKTRGQQVTLRCSPKSGHDTVSWYQQALGQGPQFIFQYYEEEERQRGNFPDRFSGHQFPNYSSELNVNALLLGDSALYLCASSGGQLHNEQFFGPGTRLTVL.

The rearrangement uses TRBV6-1 and TRBJ1-1; D not certain. The CDR3 sequence is 14 residues long. V lost 4 bases, J lost 0 bases, and 9 bases lay in between. From germline, CDR1 is MNHNS and CDR2 SASEGT. CDR3 bases: TGTGCCAGCAGTGTTAGCTACGTGAACACTGAAGCTTTCTTT. It codes for CASSVSYVNTEAFF.

The chain recombines TRBV7-9 with TRBJ2-3; TRBD2 matches 9 bases. The V and J ends lost 5 bases and 2 bases, in that order; junction bases with no gene match: 5. From germline, CDR1 is SEHNR and CDR2 FQNEAQ (reference sequence). The length of the CDR3 is 15 residues. CDR3 DNA sequence: TGTGCCAGCAGCCCAAGCGGGGGGACCACAGATACGCAGTATTTT. This codes for CASSPSGGTTDTQYF. Based on the CDR3 plus reference TRBV7-9 and TRBJ2-3, the full variable domain is DTGVSQNPRHKITKRGQNVTFRCDPISEHNRLYWYRQTLGQGPEFLTYFQNEAQLEKSRLLSDRFSAERPKGSFSTLEIQRTEQGDSAMYLCASSPSGGTTDTQYFGPGTRLTVL.

The gene calls are TRBV5-4 and TRBJ2-5; D is possibly TRBD2 (6 bases). The CDR3 consists of 16 residues. In germline, CDR1 is SGHNT, CDR2 YYREEE (reference sequence). V was cut by 3 bases and J by 2 bases, with 17 bases left in between. The CDR3, as DNA: TGTGCCAGCAGCTCCAAAAGAGGACTACTACAAGAGACCCAGTACTTC. Translation: CASSSKRGLLQETQYF.

In DNA, the CDR3 is TGTGCCAGCAGTGAACGGGGGGGCGGAAGTGAAAAACTGTTTTTT. Amino acids: CASSERGGGSEKLFF. V gene TRBV6-1 combines with J gene TRBJ1-4, with D tentatively TRBD1 (6 bases). From germline, CDR1 is MNHNS and CDR2 SASEGT. This CDR3 comprises 15 residues. Trimming took 2 bases from V and 7 from J, leaving 14 bases between them.

The V call is TRBV2, the J call TRBJ1-5; D is perhaps TRBD1 (5 bases). The germline V and J ends were trimmed by 7 bases and 2 bases, with 18 bases remaining between them. In germline, CDR1 is SNHLY, CDR2 FYNNEI. This CDR3 has 16 residues. The CDR3 sequence: CASNPSGREGNQPQHF. The CDR3 DNA is TGTGCCAGCAATCCCTCGGGCAGGGAGGGCAATCAGCCCCAGCATTTT.

J is TRBJ1-2 and V is TRBV28; 7 bases fit TRBD1. The CDR3 extends over 15 amino acids. CDR1 MDHEN and CDR2 SYDVKM come from the germline V gene. Trimming took 5 bases from V and 3 from J; bases not matched to a gene: 9. The CDR3 region is CASSTTTGKYYGYTF. In nucleotides, the CDR3 is TGTGCCAGCAGTACGACGACAGGGAAGTACTATGGCTACACCTTC.

The CDR3 DNA reads TGTGCCAGCAGCTTAGACAGGTTGAATTCACCCCTCCACTTT. Its translation: CASSLDRLNSPLHF. J is TRBJ1-6 and V is TRBV7-6, with D possibly TRBD1 on 5 matching bases. The germline V and J ends were trimmed by 1 base and 7 bases, with 8 bases remaining between them. This CDR3 spans 14 amino acids. Germline V gene sequence: CDR1 SGHVS, CDR2 FNYEAQ.

CDR3 sequence reads: CASSIISRGEDVYTF. For the CDR3, the DNA is TGTGCCAGTAGTATAATTTCCAGGGGCGAGGATGTCTACACCTTC. The chain uses TRBV19 and TRBJ1-2, with D perhaps matching TRBD1 (6 bases). This CDR3 has 15 residues. Between the trimmed V and J ends, which lost 2 bases and 10 bases, there was a span of 20 bases. The germline gives CDR1 LNHDA, CDR2 SQIVND (reference sequence).

Here the CDR3 DNA reads TGTGCCAGTACCATATCGGGACGGACAGCGTCTAACTATGGCTACACCTTC. Its protein product is CASTISGRTASNYGYTF. This chain joins TRBV19 and TRBJ1-2; a possible D gene is TRBD1 (6 bases). Germline CDR1 and CDR2: LNHDA and SQIVND (reference sequence). The CDR3 covers 17 residues. V shed 7 bases and J shed 0 bases, with 21 bases lying between them.

The J gene is TRBJ1-2, the V gene TRBV5-1; 9 nucleotides align to TRBD1. The CDR3 is 15 amino acids. CDR1 is SGHRS and CDR2 is YFSETQ in the germline V gene. V shed 3 bases, J shed 9 bases, and the junction held 12 bases outside the gene matches. The CDR3 sequence is CASSSPGTGYDRYTF. The CDR3 DNA reads TGCGCCAGCAGCTCCCCCGGGACAGGGTACGATCGCTACACCTTC.

This chain links TRBV5-1 with TRBJ1-1, with TRBD1 matching 7 bases. The germline V gene has CDR1 SGHRS and CDR2 YFSETQ. J lost 3 bases, V lost 4 bases, and 9 bases had no gene match. The CDR3 runs 15 residues. CDR3 protein: CASSRGGTGDTEAFF. The CDR3, as DNA: TGCGCCAGCAGCCGGGGGGGCACAGGGGACACTGAAGCTTTCTTT.

The gene calls are TRBV11-3 and TRBJ2-7; 7 positions agree with TRBD2. The CDR3 covers 14 residues. V gave up 5 bases and J gave up 2 bases; unmatched junction bases: 6. Per germline, CDR1 SGHNT and CDR2 YENEEA. CDR3 DNA sequence: TGTGCCAGCAGCCCAGGACTAGGTACCTACGAGCAGTACTTC. Protein product: CASSPGLGTYEQYF.

The J gene is TRBJ1-6, the V gene TRBV5-4; D is unclear. V lost 4 bases and J lost 7, with 15 bases in between. The CDR3 has 15 amino acids. Germline assignment: CDR1 SGHNT and CDR2 YYREEE (reference sequence). The CDR3 region is CASSGGWDINSPLHF. The CDR3 coding sequence is TGTGCCAGCAGCGGAGGTTGGGATATCAATTCACCCCTCCACTTT. The whole variable domain, remainder taken from reference TRBV5-4 and TRBJ1-6, is ETGVTQSPTHLIKTRGQQVTLRCSSQSGHNTVSWYQQALGQGPQFIFQYYREEENGRGNFPPRFSGLQFPNYSSELNVNALELDDSALYLCASSGGWDINSPLHFGNGTRLTVT.

The chain carries TRBV7-2 and TRBJ2-1, with 8 bases that match TRBD2. V gave up 4 bases and J gave up 15 bases; unmatched junction bases: 8. Per the germline V gene, CDR1 is SGHTA and CDR2 is FQGNSA. The CDR3 length is 12 residues. CDR3 sequence (DNA): TGTGCCAGCAGCTCAGTCGGGACTAGGGTGTTCTTC. Translated: CASSSVGTRVFF.

V and J are TRBV15 and TRBJ1-2, with D perhaps matching TRBD1 (6 bases). This CDR3 region has 15 residues. Trimming pared 5 bases from V and 2 bases from J, leaving 15 bases between. Per the germline V gene, CDR1 is LNHNV and CDR2 is YYDKDF (reference sequence). The CDR3 reads CATSELRGGNYGYTF. CDR3 nucleotide sequence: TGTGCCACCAGCGAGTTAAGGGGGGGAAACTATGGCTACACCTTC.

CDR3 sequence reads: CASSSYRGVGEQYV. The CDR3 nucleotides read TGTGCCAGCAGCTCATACAGGGGAGTGGGCGAGCAGTACGTC. The J gene is TRBJ2-7, the V gene TRBV7-9; 7 nucleotides align to TRBD1. Per germline, CDR1 SEHNR and CDR2 FQNEAQ (reference sequence). This CDR3 has 14 residues. V was pared by 4 bases and J by 6 bases, with 9 bases of the junction left unmatched.

The chain links TRBV19 to TRBJ1-5; D unresolved. V lost 3 bases, J lost 2 bases, and 11 bases lay in between. CDR1 LNHDA and CDR2 SQIVND come from the germline V gene (reference sequence). CDR3 length equals 15 residues. The CDR3 sequence: CASSMAPVGNQPQHF. The CDR3, as DNA: TGTGCCAGTAGTATGGCCCCAGTCGGCAATCAGCCCCAGCATTTT.

This clone was recorded once. The V gene is TRBV7-9, the J gene TRBJ2-5, with D perhaps TRBD1 (5 bases). The V and J ends lost 5 bases and 4 bases respectively, with 17 bases between them. The CDR3 sequence is 15 residues long. Per the germline V gene, CDR1 is SEHNR and CDR2 is FQNEAQ (reference sequence). CDR3: CASSRGFVVSETQYF. The CDR3 nucleotides are TGTGCCAGCAGCAGGGGTTTCGTAGTTTCAGAGACCCAGTACTTC.